This T cell receptor beta chain was found in a study of regulatory T cells in long-lasting Graves disease. Study as a whole: New Graves' disease cases had less than 3 months of antithyroid drugs.

Time point denoted: newly diagnosed GD, antithyroid drugs for less than 3 months. PBMC RNA was the source of the TCR library. Blood from the periphery, around 9 milliliters in all, was drawn into EDTA tubes. The table lists this clonotype with many counts. The CDR3 extends over 15 amino acids. The V gene's germline CDR1 is SGHAT and CDR2 FQNNGV. The V and J ends lost 4 bases and 9 bases respectively, with 22 bases between them. Combining iRepertoire HTBI primers with Arm-PCR of CDR3 regions, the authors built TCR beta libraries. TCRdb ran MiXCR on the multiplex PCR reads and lists one entry per CDR3 protein. The sample lists about 210,000 distinct CDR3 sequences, around a fifth occurring once. This sample was also put to use in a study of T cells in Graves' hyperthyroidism and ophthalmopathy. That source adds: The study used the HTBI primer set for a first-round RT-PCR of the TCR CDR3. Clonotypes that were expanded in thyroid above 0.001 mostly appeared in blood too.

This receptor was taken from a woman in her thirties with Graves disease. The J gene is TRBJ2-7, the V gene TRBV11-2; TRBD1 is a possible D gene (6 bases). The sample consisted of peripheral blood mononuclear cells (PBMCs), taken at new diagnosis, from a patient treated with antithyroid drugs. The CDR3 DNA follows: TGTGCCAGCAGCTCCTCCGGGACACCTCAAGTCAGGCAGTACTTC. It translates to CASSSSGTPQVRQYF.